The 4 T cell receptor beta chains below come from one sample, sequenced in a study of cytomegalovirus exposure and HLA in healthy donors (dated by TCRdb to 2015 to 2018). The library came from the immunoSEQ multiplex PCR assay. A mixture of 60 forward primers for TCR Vbeta segments and 13 reverse primers for TCR Jbeta segments was used in the multiplex PCR. Entries here come from immuneACCESS through TCRdb and include only in-frame sequences with V and J called. Some clones fail to appear in such tables; in the studies checked, an unresolved V gene covers under half of the shortfall, and the cause of the remainder is unknown. Counted in this sample were fewer than 110,000 clones; 82% of them appeared once. The ten largest clones add up to about 2.5% of the sample. Sequencing was performed on PBMCs. These receptors originate from a young man in good health and CMV-seropositive.

The chain links TRBV19 to TRBJ1-5, with TRBD1 identical over 9 bases. Germline CDR1 LNHDA, CDR2 SQIVND (reference sequence). This CDR3 contains 15 residues. Unmatched junction bases numbered 12, after V lost 7 bases and J lost 8 bases. CDR3 residues: CASKNRDREWEPQHF. CDR3 nucleotides: TGTGCCAGTAAAAACCGGGACAGGGAGTGGGAGCCCCAGCATTTT. The full variable domain, its missing parts supplied by reference TRBV19 and TRBJ1-5, is DGGITQSPKYLFRKEGQNVTLSCEQNLNHDAMYWYRQDPGQGLRLIYYSQIVNDFQKGDIAEGYSVSREKKESFPLTVTSAQKNPTAFYLCASKNRDREWEPQHFGDGTRLSIL.

This sequence joins TRBV5-1 and TRBJ2-5, with 7 positions matching TRBD1. The J segment lost 3 bases and the V segment lost 0 bases, leaving 5 bases of the junction unmatched. Germline V CDR1 and CDR2: SGHRS, YFSETQ. CDR3 size: 15 residues. The chain's CDR3 is CASSLDRGFEETQYF. The CDR3 DNA sequence: TGCGCCAGCAGCTTGGACAGGGGCTTCGAAGAGACCCAGTACTTC.

V gene TRBV7-8 combines with J gene TRBJ2-2; the match to TRBD1 covers 10 bases. CDR1 is SGHVS, CDR2 FQNEAQ, per germline. The CDR3 extends over 15 amino acids. J was trimmed by 5 bases and V by 4 bases; bases with no gene match: 4. The CDR3 region has the DNA TGTGCCAGCAGCTACGGGACAGGGGAAACCGGGGAGCTGTTTTTT. Protein: CASSYGTGETGELFF.

The chain joins TRBV18 to TRBJ2-1, with 9 bases lining up with TRBD2. CDR1 and CDR2 from the germline V gene are KGHSH and LQKENI. The J segment lost 8 bases and the V segment lost 6 bases, leaving 11 bases of the junction unmatched. The CDR3 spans 15 residues. This CDR3 reads CASSPLASGADEQFF. The CDR3 DNA sequence: TGTGCCAGCTCTCCGCTAGCTAGCGGGGCCGATGAGCAGTTCTTC.